This TCR beta chain was sequenced during a study of blood T cell repertoires in COVID-19 (dated by TCRdb to the early 2020s). General notes on the study: Samples from collaborators originated in the United States, Italy and Spain and spanned both the acute and convalescent phases of COVID-19. The prospective study material was composed of cDNA or gDNA derived from T cells, B-cell-depleted T cells, or PBMCs. Deeply sampled blood TCRbeta repertoires from subjects exposed to, actively infected with, or recovered from COVID-19 were included in the dataset. The repertoires were released in a freely available public database meant as a resource for research on the immune response to SARS-CoV-2. Samples were obtained from the ongoing ImmuneRACE study (first 160 participants) and from about 1,300 subjects provided by 6 global collaborators. Sample metadata almost always included a de-identified subject ID, COVID-19 status, age in years and sex. Where available, HLA class I and class II types were taken from metadata supplied by the sample provider and were not determined by assay-based typing. What the work shows at the level of the full study, not this receptor alone: Clinical and demographic metadata were provided uncurated, with the amount varying by source and participant.

One collaborating source in Seattle enrolled patients during active infection and followed them longitudinally through the course of disease. Whole blood was collected in K2EDTA tubes by collaborating institutions according to the institutions' own protocols. For TCRbeta analysis, collaborators shipped samples in one of three forms: frozen whole blood, isolated PBMCs, or DNA extracted from either of those sample types. The immunoSEQ Assay, a bias-controlled multiplex PCR, was used to amplify TCRbeta CDR3 regions from genomic DNA. The original pipeline was this. Within the assay, amplification of reference gene primers was used to estimate how many nucleated cells each sample contained. Sequence reads were collapsed and filtered to measure the absolute abundance of every unique TCRbeta CDR3 rearrangement. For each sample, productive Simpson clonality was calculated by taking the square root of Simpson's diversity index across productive rearrangements. As stored in TCRdb, this immuneACCESS dataset retains in-frame rearrangements with V and J assigned. A fraction of the clones does not appear; measured against another copy, unresolved V genes explain less than half of the discrepancy, and the remainder lacks a known reason. That table furnishes V, J and clone size, whereas the DNA furnished D and trimming. This sample comprises around 150,000 clones, over 85% of them detected only once. Of the sample, approximately 2% is held by the ten largest clones.

As to this clone: Its recognized antigen is unknown. One base away there is no much larger clone; base qualities are not given.

CDR1 and CDR2 are read off the germline V gene as KGHDR and SFDVKD. The CDR3 covers 14 residues, taking in both the cysteine and the phenylalanine. Here the CDR3 DNA is all that survives: 42 bases in frame from base 1. The germline V end is reduced by 8 bases and the J end by 3 bases; junction bases left unmatched: 4. This TCR derives from a woman between 55 and 75 years old with COVID-19, enrolled during active disease. Sequenced input: peripheral blood. In this chain, TRBV24-1 is recombined with TRBJ2-2; 8 central bases correspond to TRBD1. The nucleotide sequence is given as TGTGCCACCAAAGGACAGGGCGACACCGGGGAGCTGTTTTTT. This is translated as CATKGQGDTGELFF.